This T cell receptor beta chain emerged from a study of blood T cells in healthy people across ages. The use of a sample-barcoded 5' primer and a J-beta primer mix characterized a second PCR of roughly 6 to 11 cycles. Every individual sample yielded 3 million or more paired-end reads (each containing CDR3). From the 5' RACE reads, TCRdb called clonotypes with MiXCR, one entry per CDR3 protein. Of roughly 1.6 million distinct CDR3 sequences listed, roughly a third are singletons. The V gene's germline CDR1 is GTSNPN and CDR2 SVGIG (reference sequence). The CDR3 loop spans 14 amino acids. To note about this clonotype: An end of the junction differs from the germline gene, which may be a read error.

V is TRBV30 and J is TRBJ2-5; the D is unclear. Sequences were obtained from blood. This TCR came from a woman aged 30 to 39 in good health. CDR3 residues: CAWSVQSPQETQSF. The CDR3 coding sequence is TGTGCCTGGAGTGTACAGTCTCCGCAAGAGACCCAGTCCTTC.